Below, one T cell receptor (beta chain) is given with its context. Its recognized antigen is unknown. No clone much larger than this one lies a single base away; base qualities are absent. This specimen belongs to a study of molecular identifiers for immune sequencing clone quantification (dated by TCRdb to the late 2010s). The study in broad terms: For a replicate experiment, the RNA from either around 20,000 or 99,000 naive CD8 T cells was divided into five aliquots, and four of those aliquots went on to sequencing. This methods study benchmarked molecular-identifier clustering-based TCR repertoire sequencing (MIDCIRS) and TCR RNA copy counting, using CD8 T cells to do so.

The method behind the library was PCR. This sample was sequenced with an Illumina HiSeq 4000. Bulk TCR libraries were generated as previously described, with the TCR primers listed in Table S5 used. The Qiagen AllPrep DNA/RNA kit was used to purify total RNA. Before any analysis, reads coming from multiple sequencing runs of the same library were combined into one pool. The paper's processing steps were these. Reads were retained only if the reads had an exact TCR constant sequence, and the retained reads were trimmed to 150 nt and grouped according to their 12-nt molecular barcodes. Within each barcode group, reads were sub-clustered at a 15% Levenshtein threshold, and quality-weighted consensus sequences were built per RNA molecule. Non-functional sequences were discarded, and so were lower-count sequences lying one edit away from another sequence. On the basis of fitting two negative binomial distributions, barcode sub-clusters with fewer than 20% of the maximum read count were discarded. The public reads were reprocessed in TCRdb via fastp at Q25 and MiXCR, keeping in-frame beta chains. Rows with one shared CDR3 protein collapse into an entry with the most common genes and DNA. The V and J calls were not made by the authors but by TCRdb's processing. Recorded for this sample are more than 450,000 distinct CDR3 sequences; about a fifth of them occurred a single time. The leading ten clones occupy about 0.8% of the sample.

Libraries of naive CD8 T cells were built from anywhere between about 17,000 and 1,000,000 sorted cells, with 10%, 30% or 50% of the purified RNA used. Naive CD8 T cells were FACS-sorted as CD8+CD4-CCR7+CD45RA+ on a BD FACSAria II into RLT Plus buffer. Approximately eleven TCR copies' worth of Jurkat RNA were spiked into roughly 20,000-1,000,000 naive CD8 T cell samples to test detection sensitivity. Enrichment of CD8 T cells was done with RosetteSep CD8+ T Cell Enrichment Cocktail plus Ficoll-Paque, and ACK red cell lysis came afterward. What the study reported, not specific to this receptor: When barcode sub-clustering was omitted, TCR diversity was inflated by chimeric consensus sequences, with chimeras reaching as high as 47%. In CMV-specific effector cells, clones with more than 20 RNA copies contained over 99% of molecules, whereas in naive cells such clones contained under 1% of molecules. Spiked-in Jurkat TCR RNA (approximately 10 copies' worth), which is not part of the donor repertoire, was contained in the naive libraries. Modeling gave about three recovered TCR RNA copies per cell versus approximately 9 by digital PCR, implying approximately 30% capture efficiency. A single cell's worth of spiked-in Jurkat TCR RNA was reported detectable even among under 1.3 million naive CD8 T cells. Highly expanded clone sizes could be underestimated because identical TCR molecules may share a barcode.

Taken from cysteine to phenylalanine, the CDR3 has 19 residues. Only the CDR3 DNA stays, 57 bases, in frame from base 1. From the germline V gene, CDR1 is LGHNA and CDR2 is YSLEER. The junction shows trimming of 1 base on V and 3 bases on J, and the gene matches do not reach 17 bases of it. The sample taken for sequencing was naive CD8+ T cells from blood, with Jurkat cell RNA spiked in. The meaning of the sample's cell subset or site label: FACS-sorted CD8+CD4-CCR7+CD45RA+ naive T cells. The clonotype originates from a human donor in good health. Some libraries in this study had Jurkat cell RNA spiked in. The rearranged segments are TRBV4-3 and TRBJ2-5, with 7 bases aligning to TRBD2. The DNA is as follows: TGCGCCAGCAGCCAAGTTTTTTCTGTGGGGGAGGGAGGGGAAGAGACCCAGTACTTC. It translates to CASSQVFSVGEGGEETQYF.